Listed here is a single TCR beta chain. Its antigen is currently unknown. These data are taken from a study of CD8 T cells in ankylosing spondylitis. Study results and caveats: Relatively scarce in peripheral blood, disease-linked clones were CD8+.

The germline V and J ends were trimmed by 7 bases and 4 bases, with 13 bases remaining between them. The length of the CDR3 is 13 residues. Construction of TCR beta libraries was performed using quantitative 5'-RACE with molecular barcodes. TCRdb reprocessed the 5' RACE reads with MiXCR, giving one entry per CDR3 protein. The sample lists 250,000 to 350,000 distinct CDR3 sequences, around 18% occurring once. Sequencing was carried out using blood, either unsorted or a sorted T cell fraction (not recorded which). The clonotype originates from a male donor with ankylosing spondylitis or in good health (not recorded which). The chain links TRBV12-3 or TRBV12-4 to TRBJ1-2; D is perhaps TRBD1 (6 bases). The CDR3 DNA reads TGTGCCAGCAACCGGGGGCAGGGCTATGGCTACACCTTC. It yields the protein CASNRGQGYGYTF.